The 13 T cell receptor beta chains below were found in one sample sequenced in a study of metastatic and nonmetastatic thyroid tumors (TCRdb year 2020). Before undergoing thyroid surgery, none of the patients had been given any kind of treatment. The library relied on PCR. This sample was sequenced with an Illumina HiSeq 4000. The raw public data were reprocessed by TCRdb itself: fastp quality trimming at Q25, MiXCR clonotype calling, in-frame beta chains only. The sample records about 38,000 clones, more than 45% of which are singletons. The top ten clonotypes cover around a quarter of the sample. Sequenced input: tumor tissue. The source is a male donor with papillary thyroid cancer or a benign thyroid nodule (not recorded which). Some clones in this sample may be carry-over from other donors' samples.

The chain uses TRBV30 and TRBJ1-5; the D is unclear. V dropped 2 bases and J dropped 3 bases, with 8 bases sitting between them. Germline V gene data show CDR1 as GTSNPN and CDR2 as SVGIG (reference sequence). The CDR3 runs 13 residues. CDR3: CAWSLSNNQPQHF. DNA of the CDR3: TGTGCCTGGAGTTTAAGTAACAATCAGCCCCAGCATTTT.

The chain carries TRBV28 and TRBJ1-1, with D maybe TRBD1 (6 bases). Germline CDR1 reads MDHEN; CDR2 reads SYDVKM. The V gene lost 1 base and the J gene lost 6 bases, with 6 bases spanning the gap. The CDR3 spans 12 residues. CDR3 DNA sequence: TGTGCCAGCAGTTTATACAGGGCTGAAGCTTTCTTT. Translation gives CASSLYRAEAFF.

This clone is medium-sized in the sample. The chain links TRBV30 to TRBJ2-3; maybe TRBD2 (6 bases). Per germline, CDR1 GTSNPN and CDR2 SVGIG (reference sequence). Deletions cut 0 bases from V and 0 bases from J, with 10 bases between. The CDR3 runs to 15 residues. CDR3 nucleotides: TGTGCCTGGAGTGTAGCGGGTGGGAGCACAGATACGCAGTATTTT. Its protein is CAWSVAGGSTDTQYF.

A few counts support this clone. The rearrangement links TRBV30 to TRBJ1-4; TRBD1 is a possible D gene (6 bases). Trimming took 5 bases from V and 5 from J, leaving 12 bases between them. Germline values: CDR1 GTSNPN, CDR2 SVGIG (reference sequence). The CDR3 totals 13 residues. The CDR3 sequence: CAWSRQGNEKLFF. CDR3 nucleotides: TGTGCCTGGTCCCGGCAGGGGAATGAAAAACTGTTTTTT.

The rearrangement uses TRBV12-3 or TRBV12-4 and TRBJ2-1; D not resolved. The ends were cut back, 2 bases at V and 6 bases at J, with 5 bases in the middle. The CDR3 length is 12 residues. This CDR3 is CASSLWGNEQFF. The DNA of the CDR3 is TGTGCCAGCAGTTTATGGGGCAATGAGCAGTTCTTC.

This chain joins TRBV18 and TRBJ2-7, with 12 bases that match TRBD2. Unmatched junction bases numbered 9, after V lost 3 bases and J lost 0 bases. Germline CDR1 and CDR2: KGHSH and LQKENI. CDR3 length: 18 amino acids. CDR3 region: CASSPGLAGLGSSYEQYF. The CDR3 DNA is TGTGCCAGCTCACCGGGACTAGCGGGCCTGGGGTCCTCCTACGAGCAGTACTTC.

The chain recombines TRBV27 with TRBJ2-1; 12 nucleotides match TRBD2. This CDR3 contains 17 residues. V was pared by 6 bases and J by 5 bases, with 11 bases of the junction left unmatched. Germline-derived CDR1 and CDR2 are MNHEY and SMNVEV (reference sequence). CDR3: CASSPRGLAGSDNEQFF. The CDR3 DNA sequence: TGTGCCAGCAGCCCTCGGGGACTAGCGGGTTCCGACAATGAGCAGTTCTTC.

The rearrangement uses TRBV6-1 and TRBJ2-5; 12 nucleotides match TRBD1. The CDR3 sequence is 15 residues long. Germline V gene data show CDR1 as MNHNS and CDR2 as SASEGT. J gave up 4 bases and V 6 bases, and 6 bases lay outside the gene matches. The CDR3 DNA sequence: TGTGCCAGCAGCCACGGGACAGGGGGCGGAGAGACCCAGTACTTC. This encodes CASSHGTGGGETQYF.

This clone counts as medium-sized. The chain employs TRBV6-2 or TRBV6-3 and TRBJ2-2, with D unclear. Trimming removed 0 bases from V and 3 bases from J, with 8 bases in between. The germline CDR1 and CDR2 sequences are MNHEY and SVGEGT. The CDR3 loop spans 15 amino acids. The CDR3 coding sequence is TGTGCCAGCAGTTACTCTTGGACCTACACCGGGGAGCTGTTTTTT. Its protein product is CASSYSWTYTGELFF.

The rearrangement uses TRBV3-1 and TRBJ2-5; D is unclear. This CDR3 region has 12 residues. Trimming shortened V by 2 bases and J by 0 bases, and 1 base separated the two germline ends. Germline V gene lookup returns CDR1 LGHDT and CDR2 YNNKEL (reference sequence). CDR3 residues: CASSQNQETQYF. The CDR3 coding sequence is TGTGCCAGCAGCCAAAACCAAGAGACCCAGTACTTC.

The chain uses TRBV7-8 and TRBJ1-5; the D is unclear. The CDR3 spans 14 residues. Trimming removed 5 bases at V and 2 bases at J, with 10 bases between. CDR1 is SGHVS and CDR2 is FQNEAQ in the germline V gene. The CDR3 here is CASSPTTRNQPQHF. The CDR3 DNA sequence: TGTGCCAGCAGCCCAACCACACGCAATCAGCCCCAGCATTTT.

The table lists this clone with a few counts. The V and J genes are TRBV12-3 or TRBV12-4 and TRBJ1-5; 7 bases line up with TRBD1. The CDR3 sequence is 15 residues long. V was clipped by 6 bases and J by 4 bases; unmatched bases: 9. Here the CDR3 DNA reads TGTGCCAGCAGAAGTACAGGGGTAGGAAATCAGCCCCAGCATTTT. It translates to CASRSTGVGNQPQHF.

This clone was counted only a few times. The chain combines TRBV19 with TRBJ2-4; no reliable D call. With 5 bases removed from V and 3 bases from J, the gap between germline ends came to 11 bases. Germline V gene sequence: CDR1 LNHDA, CDR2 SQIVND (reference sequence). This CDR3 is built from 14 residues. In DNA form, the CDR3 reads TGTGCCAGTAGTGAGGACGGCAACAAAAACATTCAGTACTTC. This gives the protein CASSEDGNKNIQYF.